What follows are 10 T cell receptor beta chains derived from one specimen sequenced in a study of T-cell reconstitution after alpha-beta-depleted transplantation in children. Unique molecular identifiers were incorporated into the prepared TCRbeta library. TCRdb independently ran MiXCR on the PCR reads; one entry per CDR3 protein. The table includes a few hundred thousand distinct CDR3 sequences, more than 20% detected once. This material consisted of PBMCs, mostly from graft donor cells, taken 180 days after TCRalphabeta/CD19-depleted stem cell transplant. The receptors originated from a male patient aged 10 to 17 who had a stem cell transplant for acute lymphoblastic leukemia, so the T cells may come from the graft donor.

This clonotype was observed a few times. CDR3 nucleotide sequence: TGTGCCAGCAGTTTATGGCCAGGGAGGGAAAAACTGTTTTTT. Protein sequence: CASSLWPGREKLFF. This rearrangement joins TRBV28 to TRBJ1-4; D might be TRBD1 (5 bases). V shed 0 bases and J shed 8 bases, with 10 bases lying between them. The germline V gene has CDR1 MDHEN and CDR2 SYDVKM. The CDR3 is 14 residues long.

A few counts support this clonotype. The chain links TRBV5-1 to TRBJ2-7; tentatively, D is TRBD2 (5 bases). Trimming took off 0 bases at V and 2 bases at J, with 12 bases between the two ends. The CDR3 is 15 amino acids. CDR1 SGHRS and CDR2 YFSETQ come from the germline V gene. The CDR3 protein is CASSLGPDSTYEQYF. The CDR3 DNA follows: TGCGCCAGCAGCTTGGGTCCGGACTCAACCTACGAGCAGTACTTC.

This clonotype appeared many times. CDR3: CASSYKVDSVYEQYF. The DNA of the CDR3 is TGTGCCAGCAGTTACAAAGTTGACAGCGTCTACGAGCAGTACTTC. The rearrangement joins TRBV6-2 or TRBV6-3 to TRBJ2-7; tentatively, D is TRBD1 (5 bases). Germline CDR1 and CDR2: MNHEY and SVGEGT. The CDR3 has 15 residues. Trimming took 2 bases from V and 3 from J, leaving 14 bases between them.

This clonotype occurred a few times. The rearrangement links TRBV5-1 to TRBJ2-3, with 10 bases lining up with TRBD2. Germline V gene data show CDR1 as SGHRS and CDR2 as YFSETQ. V lost 4 bases and J lost 0; bases outside the gene matches: 2. This CDR3 contains 15 residues. The CDR3 sequence is CASSTTSGSTDTQYF. The DNA for the CDR3 is TGCGCCAGCAGCACGACTAGCGGGAGCACAGATACGCAGTATTTT.

Concerning this clonotype itself: A much larger clone differs by one base, so this may be a read error. The chain joins TRBV7-2 to TRBJ2-5; possibly TRBD2 for D (6 bases). This CDR3 spans 15 amino acids. V lost 2 bases, J lost 4 bases, and 14 bases lay in between. The germline V gene encodes CDR1 SGHTA and CDR2 FQGNSA. Here the CDR3 DNA reads TGTGCCAGCAGCTTACGACCTAGCGTTTCAGAGACCCAGTACTTC. Translated: CASSLRPSVSETQYF.

This clonotype was seen more than once but under ten times. J is TRBJ2-3 and V is TRBV29-1, with D possibly matching TRBD2 (5 bases). CDR1 SQVTM and CDR2 ANQGSEA come from the germline V gene. The CDR3 totals 15 residues. V was cut by 6 bases and J by 4 bases, with 20 bases left in between. CDR3: CSVIPRNPSPDTQYF. As DNA, the CDR3 is TGCAGCGTGATACCCCGAAACCCTAGCCCAGATACGCAGTATTTT.

This clonotype showed up just a few times. This chain joins TRBV5-1 and TRBJ2-7, with D perhaps TRBD2 (5 bases). This CDR3 is built from 15 residues. V was cut by 0 bases and J by 0 bases, with 10 bases left in between. The V gene's germline CDR1 is SGHRS and CDR2 YFSETQ. The CDR3 sequence is CASSLERFSSYEQYF. The CDR3 nucleotides are TGCGCCAGCAGCTTGGAGCGGTTTAGCTCCTACGAGCAGTACTTC.

This clonotype was observed a few times. The chain combines TRBV5-1 with TRBJ1-2; D is possibly TRBD1 (6 bases). Germline values: CDR1 SGHRS, CDR2 YFSETQ. This CDR3 comprises 14 residues. Deletions cut 4 bases from V and 3 bases from J, with 13 bases between. CDR3: CASSVGGGDYGYTF. The DNA for the CDR3 is TGCGCCAGCAGCGTGGGAGGGGGAGACTATGGCTACACCTTC.

In this sample, this clonotype turned up a few times. A junction boundary mismatches the germline segment, possibly from a read error. This chain joins TRBV5-1 and TRBJ2-7; 8 nucleotides line up with TRBD1. Per the germline V gene, CDR1 is SGHRS and CDR2 is YFSETQ. The CDR3 spans 14 residues. The CDR3 region has the DNA TGTGCCAGCAGCTTGGGACAGGCTACCTACGAGCAGTACTTC. Amino acids: CASSLGQATYEQYF.

This clonotype was found a few times. CDR3 sequence: CASRTSGNTGELFF. CDR3 DNA: TGCGCCAGTCGGACTAGCGGGAACACCGGGGAGCTGTTTTTT. The V and J genes are TRBV5-1 and TRBJ2-2; 10 nucleotides agree with TRBD2. Looked up from germline, CDR1 is SGHRS and CDR2 is YFSETQ. The CDR3 contains 14 residues. Trimming removed 8 bases from V and 1 base from J; junction bases left unmatched: 2.